The 19 T cell receptor beta chains in this list originate from one sample, sequenced in a study of regulatory T cells in long-lasting Graves disease. Noted time point: newly diagnosed GD, antithyroid drugs for less than 3 months. RNA from PBMCs was the source of the TCR library. Combining iRepertoire HTBI primers with Arm-PCR of CDR3 regions, the authors built TCR beta libraries. TCRdb itself ran the multiplex PCR reads through MiXCR, one entry per CDR3 protein. The table has approximately 400,000 distinct CDR3 sequences, 10% to 15% seen once. This same sample was also part of a study on T cells in Graves' hyperthyroidism and ophthalmopathy.

Material: peripheral blood mononuclear cells (PBMCs), obtained at new diagnosis, from a patient treated with antithyroid drugs. These receptors were obtained from a woman aged 18 to 35 with Graves disease.

This clonotype was picked up many times. The chain uses TRBV20-1 and TRBJ2-3; D assignment may be TRBD1 or TRBD2 (6 bases each). CDR1 and CDR2 from the germline V gene are DFQATT and SNEGSKA (reference sequence). This CDR3 region has 15 residues. Trimming cost V 6 bases and J 3 bases, with 19 bases left between them. DNA for the CDR3: TGCAGTGCGCCCACGGTGGGGGGCGAAACAGATACGCAGTATTTT. This translates into CSAPTVGGETDTQYF.

This clonotype was recorded at least ten times. This sequence joins TRBV2 and TRBJ2-2; tentative D call: TRBD1 (7 bases). In germline, CDR1 is SNHLY, CDR2 FYNNEI. The CDR3 consists of 12 residues. The CDR3 spells CVAQGEAGELFF. CDR3 bases: TGTGTCGCCCAGGGGGAGGCCGGGGAGCTGTTTTTT.

The rearrangement uses TRBV7-9 and TRBJ2-2, with D hard to call. The germline V and J ends were trimmed by 7 bases and 1 base, with 13 bases remaining between them. CDR1 is SEHNR, CDR2 FQNEAQ, per germline (reference sequence). The CDR3 is made up of 15 amino acids. In nucleotides, the CDR3 is TGTGCCAGCAAGCGCGGTGACTTGAACACCGGGGAGCTGTTTTTT. It translates to CASKRGDLNTGELFF. Variable domain in full (rest from reference TRBV7-9 and TRBJ2-2): DTGVSQNPRHKITKRGQNVTFRCDPISEHNRLYWYRQTLGQGPEFLTYFQNEAQLEKSRLLSDRFSAERPKGSFSTLEIQRTEQGDSAMYLCASKRGDLNTGELFFGEGSRLTVL.

The sample holds a few counts of this clonotype. V and J are TRBV5-6 and TRBJ2-1, with 9 bases identical to TRBD1. Germline CDR1 and CDR2: SGHDT and YYEEEE. The ends lost 0 bases at V and 2 bases at J; junction bases unmatched: 3. The CDR3 spans 16 residues. DNA for the CDR3: TGTGCCAGCAGCTTGGCCCGACAGGGGGCCTACAATGAGCAGTTCTTC. Translation gives CASSLARQGAYNEQFF.

The sample holds many counts of this clonotype. V and J are TRBV28 and TRBJ2-7; a weak D match, TRBD1 (6 bases). The germline V gene has CDR1 MDHEN and CDR2 SYDVKM. V gave up 1 base and J gave up 3 bases, with 34 bases separating them. The CDR3 has 22 amino acids. In DNA form, the CDR3 reads TGTGCCAGCAGTTTATCTCGCCGGATGGACAGTCATGGACCCTTATGGGACTACGAGCAGTACTTC. It yields the protein CASSLSRRMDSHGPLWDYEQYF.

This clonotype was detected many times. V gene TRBV7-8 combines with J gene TRBJ2-7; 8 bases are a match to TRBD2. CDR1 is SGHVS and CDR2 is FQNEAQ in the germline V gene. Trimming removed 2 bases from V and 3 bases from J; junction bases left unmatched: 3. The CDR3 totals 14 residues. The CDR3, as DNA: TGTGCCAGCAGCTTAAGCGGGAGTCTCTACGAGCAGTACTTC. It encodes CASSLSGSLYEQYF.

The chain couples TRBV18 to TRBJ2-1; 12 bases fit TRBD1. Losses at the gene ends were 0 bases for V and 7 bases for J; bases not matched to a gene: 4. CDR1 and CDR2 from the germline V gene are KGHSH and LQKENI. CDR3 length equals 16 residues. The CDR3 region is CASSPPGQGARNEQFF. CDR3 DNA: TGTGCCAGCTCACCACCGGGACAGGGGGCGCGGAATGAGCAGTTCTTC.

This clonotype was observed many times. CDR3 in amino acids: CACLTGKRELFF. The DNA of the CDR3 is TGTGCCTGCCTGACAGGGAAAAGGGAGCTGTTTTTT. The chain carries TRBV30 and TRBJ2-2; 7 nucleotides align to TRBD1. The germline V gene has CDR1 GTSNPN and CDR2 SVGIG (reference sequence). The length of the CDR3 is 12 residues. Trimming took 6 bases from V and 9 from J; bases not matched to a gene: 7.

The J gene is TRBJ1-5, the V gene TRBV6-1, with D possibly matching TRBD1 (6 bases). CDR3 length equals 14 residues. Trimming cost V 2 bases and J 6 bases, with 11 bases left between them. Germline loops: CDR1 MNHNS, CDR2 SASEGT. The CDR3 coding sequence is TGTGCCAGCAGTGAAAGGACAGCTCGTCAGCCCCAGCATTTT. This sequence encodes CASSERTARQPQHF.

This clonotype was seen repeatedly, ten times or more. The chain is built from TRBV6-2 or TRBV6-3 and TRBJ1-1; D is uncertain. The V gene's germline CDR1 is MNHEY and CDR2 SVGEGT. There are 16 residues in the CDR3. Deletions cut 0 bases from V and 2 bases from J, with 13 bases between. The CDR3 DNA reads as TGTGCCAGCAGTTACTCGAGAGCAGGATTCAACACTGAAGCTTTCTTT. As protein: CASSYSRAGFNTEAFF.

This clonotype has ten or more counts. The chain joins TRBV27 to TRBJ2-1, with a weak D call TRBD1 (5 bases). Germline V CDR1 and CDR2: MNHEY, SMNVEV (reference sequence). V dropped 5 bases and J dropped 3 bases, with 17 bases sitting between them. This CDR3 spans 16 amino acids. CDR3 sequence (DNA): TGTGCCAGCAGTATTGACGCAGGGCTTCTCTACAATGAGCAGTTCTTC. Its translation is CASSIDAGLLYNEQFF.

In this sample, this clonotype turned up many times. The chain combines TRBV10-3 with TRBJ2-7; 8 bases map to TRBD1. Germline V CDR1 and CDR2: ENHRY, SYGVKD. The CDR3 runs to 14 residues. V lost 4 bases to trimming and J lost 2 bases; unmatched junction nucleotides: 4. The CDR3 region has the DNA TGTGCCATCAGTGCCGGGACAGGAGCCTACGAGCAGTACTTC. This translates into CAISAGTGAYEQYF.

The table lists this clonotype with many counts. V and J are TRBV12-3 or TRBV12-4 and TRBJ1-5; D may be TRBD1 (5 bases). This CDR3 region has 15 residues. V was shortened by 6 bases and J by 7 bases, with 19 bases between the two germline ends. The CDR3 coding sequence is TGTGCCAGCAGGTTGGGCTTAGGGGCTCGGCAGCCCCAGCATTTT. Translating it yields CASRLGLGARQPQHF.

This clonotype has only a few counts. The CDR3 nucleotides are TGCGCCAGCAGCGCTAGGGGGATGCAGGGAGAGACCCAGTACTTC. Translated, it gives CASSARGMQGETQYF. J is TRBJ2-5 and V is TRBV4-3; weak D call: TRBD1 (6 bases). The CDR3 covers 15 residues. The V end lost 5 bases, the J end lost 4 bases, and 17 bases lay between the germline ends. Germline assignment: CDR1 LGHNA and CDR2 YSLEER.

The V and J genes are TRBV12-3 or TRBV12-4 and TRBJ2-1; 8 bases are a match to TRBD2. The DNA end lines up better with TRBJ2-5; the J call may be wrong. This CDR3 comprises 15 residues. The CDR3 sequence: CASRPSGGYEETQYF. DNA of the CDR3: TGTGCCAGCAGACCGAGCGGGGGCTACGAAGAGACCCAGTACTTC.

Only a few counts were recorded for this clonotype. V usage is TRBV28 and J usage is TRBJ2-2; tentatively, D is TRBD1 (6 bases). The CDR3 consists of 15 residues. V gave up 6 bases and J gave up 8 bases, with 19 bases separating them. Germline lookup yields CDR1 MDHEN and CDR2 SYDVKM. CDR3 amino acids: CASSPQGFLFGELFF. Here the CDR3 DNA reads TGTGCCAGCAGCCCACAGGGTTTCTTGTTTGGGGAGCTGTTTTTT.

V and J are TRBV7-9 and TRBJ1-2; weak D call: TRBD1 (5 bases). V was cut by 4 bases and J by 4 bases, with 16 bases left in between. This CDR3 spans 15 amino acids. Germline loops: CDR1 SEHNR, CDR2 FQNEAQ (reference sequence). CDR3 region: CASSSEIDRVYGYTF. CDR3 DNA sequence: TGTGCCAGCAGCTCAGAGATCGACAGAGTCTATGGCTACACCTTC.

There are a few counts of this clonotype. The chain couples TRBV11-2 to TRBJ2-2; a possible D gene is TRBD1 (7 bases). V was trimmed by 7 bases and J by 2 bases, leaving 17 bases between them. The CDR3 loop spans 16 amino acids. Germline V CDR1 and CDR2: SGHAT, FQNNGV. CDR3 bases: TGTGCCAGCATTGGCGGGGACAGACAAAACACCGGGGAGCTGTTTTTT. This codes for CASIGGDRQNTGELFF.

This clonotype was found many times. This chain uses TRBV12-5 with TRBJ2-3; weak D call: TRBD2 (6 bases). The V end lost 0 bases, the J end lost 5 bases, and 15 bases lay between the germline ends. Germline V gene sequence: CDR1 LGHNT, CDR2 FRNRAP. The length of the CDR3 is 16 residues. CDR3 sequence reads: CASGLVRDGSLDTQYF. In nucleotides, the CDR3 is TGTGCTAGTGGTTTGGTACGCGACGGGAGTCTAGATACGCAGTATTTT.